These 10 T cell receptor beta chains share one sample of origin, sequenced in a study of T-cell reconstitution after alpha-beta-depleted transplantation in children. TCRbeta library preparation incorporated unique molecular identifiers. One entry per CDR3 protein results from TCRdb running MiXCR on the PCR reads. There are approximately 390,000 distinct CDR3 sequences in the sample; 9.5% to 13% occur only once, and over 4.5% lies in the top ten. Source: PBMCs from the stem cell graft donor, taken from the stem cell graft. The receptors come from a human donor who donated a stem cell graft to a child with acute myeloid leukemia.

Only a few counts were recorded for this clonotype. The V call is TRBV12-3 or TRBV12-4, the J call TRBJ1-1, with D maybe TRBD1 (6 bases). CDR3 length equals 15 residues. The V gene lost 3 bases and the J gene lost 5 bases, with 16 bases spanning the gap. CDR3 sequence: CASSFDVPRGTEAFF. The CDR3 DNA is TGTGCCAGCAGTTTTGATGTCCCGAGGGGGACTGAAGCTTTCTTT.

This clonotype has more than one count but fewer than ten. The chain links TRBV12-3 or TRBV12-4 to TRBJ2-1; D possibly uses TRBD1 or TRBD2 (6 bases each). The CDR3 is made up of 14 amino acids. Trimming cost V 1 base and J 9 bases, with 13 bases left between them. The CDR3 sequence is CASSLVGGPGEQFF. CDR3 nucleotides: TGTGCCAGCAGTTTAGTGGGGGGCCCGGGTGAGCAGTTCTTC.

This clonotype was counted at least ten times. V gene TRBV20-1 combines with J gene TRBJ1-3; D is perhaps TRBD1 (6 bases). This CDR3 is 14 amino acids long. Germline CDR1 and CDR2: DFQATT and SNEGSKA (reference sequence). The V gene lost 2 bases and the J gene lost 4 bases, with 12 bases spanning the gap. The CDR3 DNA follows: TGCAGTGCTAGACCAGCGACAGGAGGAAACACCATATATTTT. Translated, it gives CSARPATGGNTIYF.

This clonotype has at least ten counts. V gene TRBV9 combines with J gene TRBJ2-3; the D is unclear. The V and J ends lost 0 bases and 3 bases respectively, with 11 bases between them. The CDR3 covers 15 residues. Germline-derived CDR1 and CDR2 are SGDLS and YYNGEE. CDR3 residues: CASSVGAQVTDTQYF. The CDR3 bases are TGTGCCAGCAGCGTAGGCGCCCAGGTGACAGATACGCAGTATTTT.

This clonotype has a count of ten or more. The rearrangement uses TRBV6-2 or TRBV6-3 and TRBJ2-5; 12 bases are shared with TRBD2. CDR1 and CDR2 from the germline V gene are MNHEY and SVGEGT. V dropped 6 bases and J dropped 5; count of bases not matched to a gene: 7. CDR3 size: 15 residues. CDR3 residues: CASSPWTSGVETQYF. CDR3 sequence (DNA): TGTGCCAGCAGCCCCTGGACTAGCGGGGTTGAGACCCAGTACTTC.

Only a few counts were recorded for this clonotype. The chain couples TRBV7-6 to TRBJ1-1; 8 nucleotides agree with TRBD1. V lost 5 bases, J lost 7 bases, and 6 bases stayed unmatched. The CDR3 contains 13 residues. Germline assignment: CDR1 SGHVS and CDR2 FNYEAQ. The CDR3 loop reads CASSPFGQGEAFF. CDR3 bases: TGTGCCAGCAGCCCCTTCGGACAGGGTGAAGCTTTCTTT.

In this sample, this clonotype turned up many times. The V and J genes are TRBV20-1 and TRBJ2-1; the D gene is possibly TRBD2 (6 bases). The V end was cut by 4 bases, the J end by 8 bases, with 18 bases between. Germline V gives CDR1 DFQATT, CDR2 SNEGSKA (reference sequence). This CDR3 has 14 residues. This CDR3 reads CSANDPGGGDEQFF. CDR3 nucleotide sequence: TGCAGTGCTAACGACCCTGGGGGAGGCGATGAGCAGTTCTTC.

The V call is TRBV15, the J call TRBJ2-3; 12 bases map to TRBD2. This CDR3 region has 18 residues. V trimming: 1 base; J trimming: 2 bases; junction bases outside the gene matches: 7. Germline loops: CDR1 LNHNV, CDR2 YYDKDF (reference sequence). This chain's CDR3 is CATSRALLAGGVTDTQYF. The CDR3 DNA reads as TGTGCCACCAGCAGAGCCCTACTAGCGGGAGGAGTCACAGATACGCAGTATTTT.

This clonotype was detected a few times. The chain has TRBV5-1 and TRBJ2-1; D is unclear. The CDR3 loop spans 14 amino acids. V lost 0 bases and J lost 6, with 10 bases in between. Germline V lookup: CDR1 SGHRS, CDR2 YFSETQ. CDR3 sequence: CASSLAIRSNEQFF. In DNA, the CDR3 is TGCGCCAGCAGCTTGGCCATTCGGAGCAATGAGCAGTTCTTC.

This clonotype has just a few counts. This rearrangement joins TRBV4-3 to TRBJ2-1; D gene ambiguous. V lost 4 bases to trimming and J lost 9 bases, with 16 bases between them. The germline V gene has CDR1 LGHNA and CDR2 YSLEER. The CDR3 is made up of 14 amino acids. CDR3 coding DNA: TGCGCCAGCAGCCTTTTTTACCACCTCGGTGAGCAGTTCTTC. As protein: CASSLFYHLGEQFF.